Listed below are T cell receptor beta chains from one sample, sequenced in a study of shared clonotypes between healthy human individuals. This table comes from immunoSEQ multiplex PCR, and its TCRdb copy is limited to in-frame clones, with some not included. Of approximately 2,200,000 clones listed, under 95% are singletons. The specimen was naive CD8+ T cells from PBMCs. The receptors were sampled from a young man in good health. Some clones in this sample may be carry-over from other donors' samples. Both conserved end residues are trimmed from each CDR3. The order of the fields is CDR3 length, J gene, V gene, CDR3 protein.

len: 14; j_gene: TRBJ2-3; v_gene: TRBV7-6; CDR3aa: ASSTPASGGFDTQY
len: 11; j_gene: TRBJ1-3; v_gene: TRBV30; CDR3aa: AWRLAGTDTIY
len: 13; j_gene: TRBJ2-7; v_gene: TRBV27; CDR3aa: ASTRSGILNYEQY
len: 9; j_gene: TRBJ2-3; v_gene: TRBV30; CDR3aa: AYSWTDTQY
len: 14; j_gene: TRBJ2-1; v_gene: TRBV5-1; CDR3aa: ASSLELAGPYNEQF
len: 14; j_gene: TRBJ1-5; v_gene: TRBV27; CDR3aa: ASSLGGALSNQPQH
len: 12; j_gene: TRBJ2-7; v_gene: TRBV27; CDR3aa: ASSLSRSSYEQY
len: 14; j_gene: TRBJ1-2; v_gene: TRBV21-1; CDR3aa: ASSIRQGASNYGYT
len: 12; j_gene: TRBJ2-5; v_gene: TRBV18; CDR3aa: ASSPDRAEETQY
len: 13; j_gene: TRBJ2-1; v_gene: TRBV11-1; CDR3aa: ASSLVSRFYNEQF